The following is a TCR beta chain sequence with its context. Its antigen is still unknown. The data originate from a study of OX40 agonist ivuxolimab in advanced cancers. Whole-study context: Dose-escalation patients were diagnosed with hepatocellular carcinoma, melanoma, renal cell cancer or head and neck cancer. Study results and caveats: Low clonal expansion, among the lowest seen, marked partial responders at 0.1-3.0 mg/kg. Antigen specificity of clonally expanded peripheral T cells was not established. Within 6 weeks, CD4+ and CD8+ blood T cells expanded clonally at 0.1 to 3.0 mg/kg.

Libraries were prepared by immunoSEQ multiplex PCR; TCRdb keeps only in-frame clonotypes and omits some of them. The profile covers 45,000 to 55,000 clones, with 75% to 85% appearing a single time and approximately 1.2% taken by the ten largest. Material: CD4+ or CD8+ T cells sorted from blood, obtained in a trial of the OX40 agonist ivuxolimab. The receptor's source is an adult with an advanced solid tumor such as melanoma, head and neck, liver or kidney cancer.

Here the CDR3 reads CAWSALTGPDSPLHF. The CDR3, as DNA: TGTGCCTGGAGTGCCCTGACAGGGCCTGATTCACCCCTCCACTTT. The chain couples TRBV30 to TRBJ1-6, with TRBD1 identical over 7 bases. CDR1 GTSNPN and CDR2 SVGIG come from the germline V gene (reference sequence). The junction had 8 bases not matched to a gene; V was cut back by 1 base and J by 8 bases. The CDR3 contains 15 residues.